The rows below give T cell receptor beta chains drawn from one sample of a study of cytomegalovirus exposure and HLA in healthy donors. Using immunoSEQ multiplex PCR, the repertoire was profiled, and TCRdb retains in-frame clones only, with some absent. The profile shows some 140,000 clones, around 77% of them singletons. Sequencing input: PBMCs. The source is a middle-aged man in good health and CMV-seronegative. Each CDR3 is given with its conserved first and last residue. Fields, in order: CDR3 protein, V gene.

cdr3_aa: CASSSGLASTYEQYF
v_call: TRBV7-2

cdr3_aa: CASSLDRASYNEQFF
v_call: TRBV4-3

cdr3_aa: CASSQPILADNEQFF
v_call: TRBV7-2

cdr3_aa: CASSATGGLGNQPQHF
v_call: TRBV7-2

cdr3_aa: CASSLRAGDYGYTF
v_call: TRBV7-9

cdr3_aa: CASSSRRTSGSSYEQYF
v_call: TRBV28

cdr3_aa: CAISESQVRRNEQFF
v_call: TRBV10-3

cdr3_aa: CASSDRTRRTGEQFF
v_call: TRBV2

cdr3_aa: CASSSGTGTYEQYF
v_call: TRBV18

cdr3_aa: CASSNGQGAGYTF
v_call: TRBV19

cdr3_aa: CASSVDPNQPQHF
v_call: TRBV9

cdr3_aa: CASSLDRGSEQYF
v_call: TRBV11-2

cdr3_aa: CASSSSNTGELFF
v_call: TRBV7-9

cdr3_aa: CASSLGTLNEQYF
v_call: TRBV7-9

cdr3_aa: CAWSPGFGYGYTF
v_call: TRBV30

cdr3_aa: CASSLHRGTDTQYF
v_call: TRBV5-8

cdr3_aa: CASSKGRTEAFF
v_call: TRBV19